Following are 20 T cell receptor beta chains from one sample sequenced in a study of T cell repertoires in cytomegalovirus infection. Via MiXCR, TCRdb re-called the reads, giving one row per CDR3 protein. The profile shows approximately 400,000 distinct CDR3 sequences, approximately 30% of them singletons. The sequenced material came from PBMCs. The source of these receptors is a human donor in good health (CMV status not recorded). Some clones in this sample may be carry-over from other donors' samples.

This clonotype was seen only once. The genes are TRBV19 and TRBJ1-1, with a tentative D call TRBD1 (5 bases). CDR3 length: 14 residues. Between the trimmed V and J ends, which lost 7 bases and 6 bases, there was a span of 18 bases. CDR1 LNHDA and CDR2 SQIVND come from the germline V gene (reference sequence). Here the CDR3 DNA reads TGTGCCAGTATTATCGCGGTGGGGGATTCTGAAGCTTTCTTT. This gives the protein CASIIAVGDSEAFF.

The J gene is TRBJ1-2, the V gene TRBV10-3; D possibly corresponds to TRBD1 (5 bases). Deletions cut 2 bases from V and 4 bases from J, with 14 bases between. In germline, CDR1 is ENHRY, CDR2 SYGVKD. CDR3 length equals 15 residues. CDR3 bases: TGTGCCATCAGTGAGCCTATCGGGACGTGCTATGGCTACACCTTC. Its protein is CAISEPIGTCYGYTF.

V gene TRBV3-1 combines with J gene TRBJ1-4, with D maybe TRBD1 (6 bases). The CDR3 has 16 amino acids. The germline V and J ends were trimmed by 4 bases and 7 bases, with 19 bases remaining between them. Looked up from germline, CDR1 is LGHDT and CDR2 is YNNKEL (reference sequence). CDR3 in DNA: TGTGCCAGCAGCCGCGGCGAATCCAGGGGAAGTGAAAAACTGTTTTTT. Its protein is CASSRGESRGSEKLFF.

This clonotype was counted ten times or more. The V call is TRBV7-2, the J call TRBJ2-7; D remains unclear. CDR1 and CDR2 from the germline V gene are SGHTA and FQGNSA. V gave up 5 bases and J gave up 3 bases, with 8 bases separating them. The CDR3 consists of 12 residues. CDR3 bases: TGTGCCAGCAGCCCAAGCAACTACGAGCAGTACTTC. Amino acids: CASSPSNYEQYF.

This clonotype showed up many times. The rearrangement joins TRBV7-2 to TRBJ2-3; D is uncertain. The V gene's germline CDR1 is SGHTA and CDR2 FQGNSA. V was trimmed by 0 bases and J by 5 bases, leaving 6 bases between them. CDR3 length equals 13 residues. CDR3 bases: TGTGCCAGCAGCTTAGCGCGAGTAGATACGCAGTATTTT. Protein sequence: CASSLARVDTQYF.

This clonotype appeared a few times. This CDR3 reads CATSRAGGREETQYF. CDR3 nucleotide sequence: TGTGCCACCAGCAGAGCGGGGGGAAGGGAAGAGACCCAGTACTTC. V gene TRBV15 combines with J gene TRBJ2-5; 7 bases are shared with TRBD2. Trimming took 1 base from V and 3 from J; bases not matched to a gene: 5. Per the germline V gene, CDR1 is LNHNV and CDR2 is YYDKDF (reference sequence). There are 15 residues in the CDR3.

This clonotype appeared a few times. V and J are TRBV7-9 and TRBJ2-1, with unresolved D. The germline V and J ends were trimmed by 5 bases and 4 bases, with 9 bases remaining between them. This CDR3 is 13 amino acids long. Germline CDR1 is SEHNR and CDR2 is FQNEAQ (reference sequence). The CDR3 region is CASSPKEYNEQFF. CDR3 DNA: TGTGCCAGCAGCCCCAAAGAGTACAATGAGCAGTTCTTC.

This clonotype showed up just a few times. This chain links TRBV6-5 with TRBJ1-2, with D uncertain. Germline-derived CDR1 and CDR2 are MNHEY and SVGAGI. V lost 2 bases, J lost 0 bases, and 10 bases lay in between. The length of the CDR3 is 15 residues. In nucleotides, the CDR3 is TGTGCCAGCAGTTACGCTGGCAGCCCTAACTATGGCTACACCTTC. This translates into CASSYAGSPNYGYTF.

This chain uses TRBV5-6 with TRBJ2-7, with D perhaps TRBD1 (5 bases). CDR1 and CDR2 (germline): SGHDT, YYEEEE. V lost 4 bases and J 7 bases, leaving 18 bases between the germline ends. The CDR3 loop spans 14 amino acids. The CDR3 DNA reads TGTGCCAGCAGCATCGGGCCAGGGTCGGGTGAGCAGTACTTC. This encodes CASSIGPGSGEQYF.

The chain has TRBV3-1 and TRBJ2-2, with 11 bases aligning to TRBD2. J was trimmed by 5 bases and V by 9 bases; bases with no gene match: 8. CDR3 length: 15 amino acids. Germline V gene sequence: CDR1 LGHDT, CDR2 YNNKEL (reference sequence). In nucleotides, the CDR3 is TGTGCCAGTACCATAGCGGGGGGGCCGACCGGGGAGCTGTTTTTT. As protein: CASTIAGGPTGELFF.

This clonotype came up many times. This chain links TRBV3-1 with TRBJ2-2; TRBD2 might be the D (6 bases). There are 16 residues in the CDR3. CDR1 and CDR2 (germline): LGHDT, YNNKEL (reference sequence). The ends were cut back, 4 bases at V and 1 base at J, with 13 bases in the middle. CDR3 amino acids: CASSRLGGGNTGELFF. The CDR3 region has the DNA TGTGCCAGCAGCCGTCTCGGGGGAGGGAACACCGGGGAGCTGTTTTTT.

The sample holds a few counts of this clonotype. The chain combines TRBV7-9 with TRBJ1-3; no reliable D call. V was pared by 3 bases and J by 2 bases, with 8 bases between. This CDR3 is 14 amino acids long. Germline V lookup: CDR1 SEHNR, CDR2 FQNEAQ (reference sequence). DNA of the CDR3: TGTGCCAGCAGCTTGAGAGGCCCTGGAAACACCATATATTTT. Protein: CASSLRGPGNTIYF.

Only one count was recorded for this clonotype. The CDR3 nucleotides read TGCAGCGTTGAACGGGGAAAGAACACTGAAGCTTTCTTT. Protein product: CSVERGKNTEAFF. The gene calls are TRBV29-1 and TRBJ1-1; D is unclear. Germline V gene data show CDR1 as SQVTM and CDR2 as ANQGSEA. V was shortened by 2 bases and J by 1 base, with 8 bases between the two germline ends. This CDR3 spans 13 amino acids.

A note on this clonotype: A much larger clone sits a single nucleotide away, making a read error possible. This sequence joins TRBV7-6 and TRBJ1-1; D gene ambiguous. Germline V gene sequence: CDR1 SGHVS, CDR2 FNYEAQ. The CDR3 is made up of 14 amino acids. CDR3 nucleotides: TGTGCCAGCAGCCCAACGAGGTGGCAGTCTGAAGCTTGCTTT. It yields the protein CASSPTRWQSEACF.

This clonotype was recorded at least ten times. The CDR3 spells CASSLVGGRRYEQYF. Written as DNA, the CDR3 is TGTGCCAGCAGCTTAGTGGGGGGCCGGAGGTACGAGCAGTACTTC. The chain combines TRBV11-2 with TRBJ2-7; D tentatively fits TRBD1 or TRBD2 (6 bases each). This CDR3 contains 15 residues. The V end was cut by 1 base, the J end by 4 bases, with 14 bases between. CDR1 and CDR2 from the germline V gene are SGHAT and FQNNGV.

This clonotype was seen only a few times. The chain recombines TRBV11-1 with TRBJ2-3; no clear D. Germline assignment: CDR1 SGHAT and CDR2 FQDESV (reference sequence). Trimming removed 4 bases at V and 2 bases at J, with 13 bases between. The CDR3 totals 15 residues. CDR3: CASSSLHRSTDTQYF. In nucleotides, the CDR3 is TGTGCCAGCAGCTCGTTACATCGGTCCACAGATACGCAGTATTTT.

Note on this clonotype: Compared with germline, one end of the junction differs, possibly owing to a read error. The chain uses TRBV5-6 and TRBJ1-3; 9 bases fit TRBD1. The germline V gene encodes CDR1 SGHDT and CDR2 YYEEEE. The CDR3 runs to 16 residues. The CDR3 DNA is TGTGCCAGCACCTTGGGACAGGGAAGTTCGGGAAACACCATATATTTT. It encodes CASTLGQGSSGNTIYF. Full variable domain (missing parts from reference TRBV5-6 and TRBJ1-3): DAGVTQSPTHLIKTRGQQVTLRCSPKSGHDTVSWYQQALGQGPQFIFQYYEEEERQRGNFPDRFSGHQFPNYSSELNVNALLLGDSALYLCASTLGQGSSGNTIYFGEGSWLTVV.

The chain links TRBV30 to TRBJ2-5; no firm D call. The CDR3 spans 12 residues. V was shortened by 1 base and J by 5 bases, with 8 bases between the two germline ends. In germline, CDR1 is GTSNPN, CDR2 SVGIG (reference sequence). CDR3 sequence: CAWSASRETQYF. Here the CDR3 DNA reads TGTGCCTGGAGTGCATCCCGGGAGACCCAGTACTTC.

The table lists this clonotype with many counts. This sequence joins TRBV27 and TRBJ1-4; 8 nucleotides line up with TRBD1. Germline V gene lookup returns CDR1 MNHEY and CDR2 SMNVEV (reference sequence). Trimming took 6 bases from V and 6 from J; bases not matched to a gene: 3. CDR3 length equals 13 residues. CDR3 in DNA: TGTGCCAGCAGGTCGGGACAGGATGAAAAACTGTTTTTT. Its protein is CASRSGQDEKLFF.

The chain combines TRBV5-1 with TRBJ2-3; tentative D call: TRBD2 (5 bases). Germline assignment: CDR1 SGHRS and CDR2 YFSETQ. This CDR3 is built from 15 residues. Trimming pared 4 bases from V and 4 bases from J, leaving 16 bases between. This CDR3 reads CASSPGGQRADTQYF. In DNA form, the CDR3 reads TGCGCCAGCAGCCCCGGCGGGCAGAGGGCAGATACGCAGTATTTT.